This T cell receptor (beta chain) came from a study of T cells in localized non-small cell lung cancer. Study-wide findings and caveats: Heterogeneity is still possible, as just one tumor region was sequenced. Within adjacent lung there appeared a median around 55 of the top 100 tumor clones. T cell clonality was highest in uninvolved adjacent lung, above tumor. Longer survival (overall) was linked to higher T cell density in blood.

Notes on this clone: Its matching antigen is unknown.

The protocol was immunoSEQ multiplex PCR, while the TCRdb copy is restricted to in-frame clones and leaves out a portion. The sample contains tens of thousands of clones, about 91% of which appear only once. The CDR3 length is 15 residues. The V gene lost 3 bases and the J gene lost 0 bases, with 9 bases spanning the gap. Germline lookup yields CDR1 LNHDA and CDR2 SQIVND (reference sequence). This specimen was peripheral blood, taken before any cancer treatment. V gene TRBV19 combines with J gene TRBJ2-1; D is perhaps TRBD2 (6 bases). The source of this sequence is a man aged 35-75 years with stage I squamous cell lung carcinoma. CDR3 sequence: CASSIPRGSYNEQFF. The DNA for the CDR3 is TGTGCCAGTAGTATTCCGCGGGGCTCCTACAATGAGCAGTTCTTC. The whole variable domain, remainder taken from reference TRBV19 and TRBJ2-1, is DGGITQSPKYLFRKEGQNVTLSCEQNLNHDAMYWYRQDPGQGLRLIYYSQIVNDFQKGDIAEGYSVSREKKESFPLTVTSAQKNPTAFYLCASSIPRGSYNEQFFGPGTRLTVL.